This entry lists 14 T cell receptor beta chains sequenced from one sample in a study of graft-versus-host responses after intestinal transplantation. Sequencing was performed with immunoSEQ multiplex PCR; in TCRdb, only in-frame clones are kept and a portion is missing. The sample contains about 9,500 clones, roughly 27% of which appear only once. Sequences were derived from alloreactive CD4+ T cells from a mixed lymphocyte reaction culture, sampled before intestinal transplant. Subset: CFSE-low proliferating T cells sorted from roughly six-day pre-transplant mixed lymphocyte reaction (GvH or HvG direction). Every receptor here comes from a human patient who received an intestinal transplant.

A few counts support this clone. V usage is TRBV9 and J usage is TRBJ1-4; possibly TRBD1 for D (5 bases). The CDR3 extends over 15 amino acids. CDR1 SGDLS and CDR2 YYNGEE come from the germline V gene. V dropped 0 bases and J dropped 7 bases, with 13 bases sitting between them. In DNA, the CDR3 is TGTGCCAGCAGCGTAGGTGGGGGATTAGGTGAAAAACTGTTTTTT. The encoded protein is CASSVGGGLGEKLFF. Drawing the rest from reference TRBV9 and TRBJ1-4, the complete variable domain is DSGVTQTPKHLITATGQRVTLRCSPRSGDLSVYWYQQSLDQGLQFLIQYYNGEERAKGNILERFSAQQFPDLHSELNLSSLELGDSALYFCASSVGGGLGEKLFFGSGTQLSVL.

With regard to this clone: A much bigger clone sits one base away, suggesting this may be a read error. CDR3 DNA: TGTGCCAGCAGCCAAGTCCCCGATTACGAGGGCGGTGAGCAGTTCTTC. This gives the protein CASSQVPDYEGGEQFF. V usage is TRBV4-2 and J usage is TRBJ2-1, with D tentatively TRBD2 (5 bases). The V and J ends lost 1 base and 9 bases respectively, with 19 bases between them. Germline CDR1 and CDR2: LGHNA and YNFKEQ. The CDR3 is made up of 16 amino acids.

The V and J genes are TRBV29-1 and TRBJ2-1; D might be TRBD1 or TRBD2, each matching 6 bases. The V and J ends lost 7 bases and 4 bases respectively, with 14 bases between them. Germline CDR1 SQVTM, CDR2 ANQGSEA. CDR3 size: 13 residues. In DNA form, the CDR3 reads TGCAGCGCCGAGGGGGGAGATTACAATGAGCAGTTCTTC. It translates to CSAEGGDYNEQFF.

The chain combines TRBV27 with TRBJ2-7, with TRBD2 matching 9 bases. The germline gives CDR1 MNHEY, CDR2 SMNVEV (reference sequence). After removal of 4 bases from V and 3 bases from J, the junction contained 10 bases not matched to a gene. The CDR3 has 16 residues. The DNA of the CDR3 is TGTGCCAGCAGTTCCCCCGCTAGCGGGATAAACTACGAGCAGTACTTC. Translating it yields CASSSPASGINYEQYF.

The rearrangement uses TRBV19 and TRBJ2-1; 13 bases are a match to TRBD2. V was clipped by 4 bases and J by 6 bases; unmatched bases: 9. This CDR3 has 17 amino acids. Germline CDR1 is LNHDA and CDR2 is SQIVND (reference sequence). CDR3 residues: CASSNGLAGEGSNEQFF. DNA for the CDR3: TGTGCCAGTAGTAATGGACTAGCGGGAGAAGGGAGCAATGAGCAGTTCTTC.

The chain recombines TRBV2 with TRBJ2-3; 7 nucleotides agree with TRBD2. The CDR3 has 14 amino acids. Per the germline V gene, CDR1 is SNHLY and CDR2 is FYNNEI. The V gene end was trimmed by 10 bases and the J gene end by 5 bases; junction bases not matched to a gene: 12. CDR3 protein: CANVQFGGGDTQYF. CDR3 in DNA: TGTGCCAACGTCCAATTCGGCGGGGGAGATACGCAGTATTTT.

In its sample, this clone is medium-sized. V and J are TRBV4-1 and TRBJ1-2; D is undetermined. The CDR3 runs 15 residues. V was cut by 6 bases and J by 4 bases, with 18 bases left in between. Per the germline V gene, CDR1 is MGHRA and CDR2 is YSYEKL. CDR3 residues: CASRGDSLAAYGYTF. DNA for the CDR3: TGCGCCAGCAGGGGAGATAGCCTGGCGGCCTATGGCTACACCTTC.

The DNA of the CDR3 is TGTGCCAGCAAGAAACGGACGGAAGAAAAACTGTTTTTT. Translating gives CASKKRTEEKLFF. The chain recombines TRBV7-9 with TRBJ1-4; D is uncertain. The CDR3 totals 13 residues. Trimming removed 7 bases from V and 8 bases from J, with 14 bases in between. Germline V gene data show CDR1 as SEHNR and CDR2 as FQNEAQ (reference sequence).

V and J are TRBV15 and TRBJ2-5, with TRBD1 matching 9 bases. The CDR3 length is 17 residues. Germline trimming cut 2 bases from V and 5 bases from J; bases unmatched to any gene: 12. The germline CDR1 and CDR2 sequences are LNHNV and YYDKDF (reference sequence). This CDR3 reads CATSRLTLGQGWETQYF. CDR3 bases: TGTGCCACCAGCAGACTCACCCTCGGACAGGGGTGGGAGACCCAGTACTTC.

V usage is TRBV27 and J usage is TRBJ2-1, with D unresolved. Germline CDR1 is MNHEY and CDR2 is SMNVEV (reference sequence). The CDR3 spans 12 residues. V lost 2 bases, J lost 2 bases, and 1 base lay in between. The CDR3 region has the DNA TGTGCCAGCAGTTTAACCTACAATGAGCAGTTCTTC. It is translated as CASSLTYNEQFF.

This chain connects TRBV15 to TRBJ2-3, with 14 nucleotides matching TRBD2. Germline loops: CDR1 LNHNV, CDR2 YYDKDF (reference sequence). The CDR3 has 16 amino acids. After removal of 5 bases from V and 4 bases from J, the junction contained 5 bases not matched to a gene. The CDR3 DNA reads TGTGCCACCAGCCTGACTAGCGGGAGGGACGCAGATACGCAGTATTTT. Its translation: CATSLTSGRDADTQYF.

This clone is medium-sized in the sample. The J gene is TRBJ1-5, the V gene TRBV14; 8 bases match TRBD1. Germline V gene data show CDR1 as SGHDN and CDR2 as FVKESK. The CDR3 covers 16 residues. V lost 5 bases to trimming and J lost 2 bases; unmatched junction nucleotides: 8. DNA for the CDR3: TGTGCCAGCAGCACCAGACAGGGGTTTGGCAATCAGCCCCAGCATTTT. This gives the protein CASSTRQGFGNQPQHF.

This CDR3 is CSADYKGQGSYEQYF. In DNA form, the CDR3 reads TGCAGCGCTGACTACAAGGGACAGGGCTCCTACGAGCAGTACTTC. The chain couples TRBV29-1 to TRBJ2-5; 9 positions agree with TRBD1. The J call is uncertain, as TRBJ2-7 better fits the DNA end. CDR3 length equals 15 residues. Germline-derived CDR1 and CDR2 are SQVTM and ANQGSEA.

This clone is categorized as medium-sized (0.01 to 0.1%). V gene TRBV4-2 combines with J gene TRBJ2-7; 7 bases line up with TRBD2. The V and J ends lost 0 bases and 1 base, in that order; junction bases with no gene match: 3. The CDR3 runs 15 residues. The V gene's germline CDR1 is LGHNA and CDR2 YNFKEQ. The CDR3 loop reads CASSQETSVSYEQYF. Written as DNA, the CDR3 is TGTGCCAGCAGCCAAGAAACTAGCGTATCCTACGAGCAGTACTTC.